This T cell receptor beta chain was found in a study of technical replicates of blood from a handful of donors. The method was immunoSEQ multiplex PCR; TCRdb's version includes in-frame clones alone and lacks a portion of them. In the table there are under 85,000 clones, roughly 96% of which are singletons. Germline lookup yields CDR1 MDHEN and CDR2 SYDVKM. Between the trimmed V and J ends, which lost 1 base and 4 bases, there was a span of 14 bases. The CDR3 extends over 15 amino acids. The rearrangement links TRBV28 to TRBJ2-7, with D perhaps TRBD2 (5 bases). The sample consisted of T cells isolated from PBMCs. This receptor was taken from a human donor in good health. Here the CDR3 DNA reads TGTGCCAGCAGTTTATTCCGAGCCCCGGGGTACGAGCAGTACTTC. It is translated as CASSLFRAPGYEQYF. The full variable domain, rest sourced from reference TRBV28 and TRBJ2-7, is DVKVTQSSRYLVKRTGEKVFLECVQDMDHENMFWYRQDPGLGLRLIYFSYDVKMKEKGDIPEGYSVSREKKERFSLILESASTNQTSMYLCASSLFRAPGYEQYFGPGTRLTVT.